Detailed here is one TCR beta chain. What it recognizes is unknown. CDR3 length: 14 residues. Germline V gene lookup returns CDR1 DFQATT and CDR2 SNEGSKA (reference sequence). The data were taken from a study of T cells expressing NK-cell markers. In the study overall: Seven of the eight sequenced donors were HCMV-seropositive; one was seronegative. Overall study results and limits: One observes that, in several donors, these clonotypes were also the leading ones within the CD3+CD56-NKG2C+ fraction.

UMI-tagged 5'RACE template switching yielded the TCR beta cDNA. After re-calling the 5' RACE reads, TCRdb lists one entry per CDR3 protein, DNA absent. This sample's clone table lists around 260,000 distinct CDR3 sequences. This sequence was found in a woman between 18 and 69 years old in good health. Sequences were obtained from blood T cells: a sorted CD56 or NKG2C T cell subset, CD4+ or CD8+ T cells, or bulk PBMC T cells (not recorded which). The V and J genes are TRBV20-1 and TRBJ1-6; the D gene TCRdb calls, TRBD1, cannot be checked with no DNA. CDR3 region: CSAGRDTPNSPLHF.